The entry that follows covers one TCR beta chain sequence. Together with a sample-barcoded 5' primer, a J-beta primer mix was included in a second PCR lasting roughly 6 to 12 cycles. TCRdb passed the 5' RACE reads through MiXCR, listing each CDR3 protein once. The data contain roughly 800,000 distinct CDR3 sequences, about 36% of them seen just once; the ten biggest clones take up 13%. The V gene lost 5 bases and the J gene lost 4 bases, with 14 bases spanning the gap. This CDR3 is 14 amino acids long. CDR1 is MGHDK, CDR2 SYGVNS, per germline. These data come from a study of blood T cells in healthy people across ages. All donors came from Russia, were Caucasian and healthy, and spanned ages roughly 6 to 100.

This chain links TRBV25-1 with TRBJ1-2; D remains ambiguous. The receptor comes from a man aged 18-30 years in good health. The specimen sequenced was blood. The CDR3 DNA follows: TGTGCCAGCAGTCCCCTGGGTTGGGGCTATGGCTACACCTTC. Translating gives CASSPLGWGYGYTF.